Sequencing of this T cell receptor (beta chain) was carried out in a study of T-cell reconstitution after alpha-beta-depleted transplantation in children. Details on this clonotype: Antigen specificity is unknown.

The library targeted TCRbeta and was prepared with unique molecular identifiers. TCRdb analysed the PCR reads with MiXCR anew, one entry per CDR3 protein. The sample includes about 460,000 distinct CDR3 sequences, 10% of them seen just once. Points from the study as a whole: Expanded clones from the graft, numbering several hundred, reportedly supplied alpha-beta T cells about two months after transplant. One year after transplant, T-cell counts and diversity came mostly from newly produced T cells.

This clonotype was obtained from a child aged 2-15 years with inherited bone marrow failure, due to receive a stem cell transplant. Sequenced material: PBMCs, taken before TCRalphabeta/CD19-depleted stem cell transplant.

CDR3 in DNA: TGTGCCTGGAGTGCACTAGAGACCCAGTACTTC. Residues: CAWSALETQYF. The chain carries TRBV30 and TRBJ2-5; the D is unclear. The CDR3 covers 11 residues. Germline V gene sequence: CDR1 GTSNPN, CDR2 SVGIG (reference sequence). V lost 1 base, J lost 4 bases, and 4 bases lay in between.